This entry concerns a single T cell receptor beta chain. Its antigen remains unknown. This sample is part of a study of cytomegalovirus exposure and HLA in healthy donors. Whole-study findings and limits: Some public TCRs appeared in many individuals, while most sequences were rare. A later analysis linked about 17,000 TCR beta sequences to HLA alleles at 0.05 false discovery rate. A later analysis linked a missense variant in DCLRE1C to the trimming of TCR beta V and J genes.

CDR1 and CDR2 from the germline V gene are SGHRS and YFSETQ. The CDR3 totals 15 residues. The J segment lost 3 bases and the V segment lost 5 bases, leaving 11 bases of the junction unmatched. This PCR relied on a set of 60 Vbeta primers and 13 Jbeta primers. Original processing methods: There were about 88 million unique TCR beta chains by a later count, and some 10 million of them were shared. The protocol was immunoSEQ multiplex PCR, while the TCRdb copy is restricted to in-frame clones and leaves out a portion. V, J and clone size were drawn from that table, and D and trimming were deduced from the DNA. The repertoire holds some 200,000 clones, with around 79% as singletons.

The chain recombines TRBV5-1 with TRBJ2-7, with 7 bases aligning to TRBD1. The sequence came from a man younger than 30 in good health and CMV-seronegative. The sequenced sample consisted of PBMCs. In DNA form, the CDR3 reads TGCGCCAGCAGACAGGGGTGGGAAATCGGCTACGAGCAGTACTTC. Protein sequence: CASRQGWEIGYEQYF. The full variable domain, its missing parts supplied by reference TRBV5-1 and TRBJ2-7, is KAGVTQTPRYLIKTRGQQVTLSCSPISGHRSVSWYQQTPGQGLQFLFEYFSETQRNKGNFPGRFSGRQFSNSRSEMNVSTLELGDSALYLCASRQGWEIGYEQYFGPGTRLTVT.